This is a list of T cell receptor beta chains from one sample in a study of lymphopenia after photon versus proton radiotherapy. The protocol was immunoSEQ multiplex PCR, while the TCRdb copy is restricted to in-frame clones and leaves out a portion. The data show approximately 30,000 clones, over 75% seen once. The source material was peripheral blood, sampled from a patient treated with photon-based radiotherapy. These receptors were obtained from a man aged 50 to 60 with gastric cancer. CDR3s leave out the opening cysteine and the closing phenylalanine or tryptophan. Each record gives: J gene, D gene, V gene, CDR3 protein. The D gene is left open where the match is weak.

>TRBJ2-3|TRBD2|TRBV9
ASMRGGSTDTQY
>TRBJ2-3|NA|TRBV7-3
ASSHPQGTGDTQY
>TRBJ1-6|NA|TRBV10-3
AIRQEVDNSPLH
>TRBJ1-5|TRBD1|TRBV29-1
SVEEGTAQH
>TRBJ2-2|TRBD1|TRBV5-1
ASSNRQGRTGELF
>TRBJ1-5|TRBD1|TRBV30
AWSDPGQYNQPQH
>TRBJ1-5|NA|TRBV7-8
ASSRRRNDQPQH
>TRBJ1-1|NA|TRBV5-1
ASLGGTGVNTEAF
>TRBJ2-1|TRBD2|TRBV11-3
ASSPSGGDYNEQF
>TRBJ1-6|NA|TRBV5-8
ASSLERGSSYNSPLH
>TRBJ1-2|NA|TRBV20-1
SAGGGYGYT
>TRBJ1-2|NA|TRBV15
ATSRGTANYGYT
>TRBJ2-2|NA|TRBV10-3
AISAFRGVNTGELF
>TRBJ1-6|NA|TRBV9
ASSLGVLGPPLH
>TRBJ1-5|TRBD1|TRBV2
ASSWDREQPQH
>TRBJ2-1|NA|TRBV9
ASSDGGGNEQF
>TRBJ1-6|NA|TRBV6-1
ASSAGPYNSPLH
>TRBJ1-3|NA|TRBV6-5
ASSYSRGPGNTIY
>TRBJ1-4|NA|TRBV6-1
ASSENILSTNEKLF
>TRBJ2-2|TRBD1|TRBV6-6
ASSYSTTGYAGELF
>TRBJ1-3|NA|TRBV6-5
ASSYSRPSSGNTIY
>TRBJ1-1|NA|TRBV4-2
ASSQKGNTEAF
>TRBJ2-5|NA|TRBV11-2
ASSLDGPEETQY
>TRBJ1-6|NA|TRBV6-1
ASSWGETYNSPLH
>TRBJ1-5|NA|TRBV7-2
ASSQTVNQPQH
>TRBJ2-3|NA|TRBV7-6
ASSLGPDTQY
>TRBJ2-3|TRBD2|TRBV11-2
ASSSGTRATDTQY
>TRBJ2-1|NA|TRBV6-5
ASRIAGANNEQF
>TRBJ2-3|TRBD2|TRBV2
ASSASGGAHTQY
>TRBJ1-3|TRBD1|TRBV5-6
ASRRTGDGNTIY
>TRBJ1-2|TRBD1|TRBV9
ASSARTGDGYT
>TRBJ2-2|TRBD1|TRBV19
ASSPQGIQNTGELF
>TRBJ1-6|NA|TRBV5-8
ASSLGGARNSPLH
>TRBJ1-1|NA|TRBV4-1
ASSQVGETEAF
>TRBJ2-2|NA|TRBV10-3
AAGGLLNTGELF
>TRBJ1-2|NA|TRBV5-1
ASSLTDSNYGYT
>TRBJ1-5|TRBD1|TRBV15
ATSRDSVGQGRDQPQH
>TRBJ2-3|TRBD2|TRBV7-3
ASSRTSDFADTQY
>TRBJ2-5|TRBD1|TRBV5-1
ASSSPGQGEETQY
>TRBJ2-5|NA|TRBV5-1
ASSLGAGATQY
>TRBJ2-2|NA|TRBV2
ASSEQGLHTGELF
>TRBJ1-2|NA|TRBV5-5
ASTPRGDYGYT
>TRBJ2-1|NA|TRBV6-5
ASSRRDQYNEQF
>TRBJ2-2|NA|TRBV12-5
ASGQNTGELF
>TRBJ1-1|TRBD1|TRBV5-1
ASSLVQGAVRNTEAF